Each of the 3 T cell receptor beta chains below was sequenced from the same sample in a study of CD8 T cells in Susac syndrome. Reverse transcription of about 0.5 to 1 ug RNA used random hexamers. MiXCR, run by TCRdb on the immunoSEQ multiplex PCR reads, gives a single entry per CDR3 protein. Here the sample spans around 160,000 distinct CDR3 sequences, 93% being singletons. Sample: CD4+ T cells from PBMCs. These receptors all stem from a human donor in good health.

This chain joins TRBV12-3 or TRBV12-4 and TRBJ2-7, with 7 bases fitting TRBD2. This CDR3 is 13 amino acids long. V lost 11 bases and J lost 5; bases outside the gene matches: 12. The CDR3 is CASQRGLFDEQYF. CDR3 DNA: TGTGCCTCCCAGCGGGGACTCTTCGACGAGCAGTACTTC.

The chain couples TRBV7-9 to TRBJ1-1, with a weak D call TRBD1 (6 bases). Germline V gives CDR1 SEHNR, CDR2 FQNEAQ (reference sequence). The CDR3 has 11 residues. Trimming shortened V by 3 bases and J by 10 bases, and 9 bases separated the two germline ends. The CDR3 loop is CASSLEGGAFF. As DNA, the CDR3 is TGTGCCAGCAGCTTGGAAGGGGGAGCTTTCTTT.

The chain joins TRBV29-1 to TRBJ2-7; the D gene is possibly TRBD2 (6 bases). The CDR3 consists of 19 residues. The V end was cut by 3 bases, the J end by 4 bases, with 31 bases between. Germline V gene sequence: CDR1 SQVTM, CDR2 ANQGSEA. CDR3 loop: CSVDRRELQNEWAFYEQYF. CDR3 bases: TGCAGCGTTGATAGGCGGGAACTACAGAACGAGTGGGCCTTTTACGAGCAGTACTTC.